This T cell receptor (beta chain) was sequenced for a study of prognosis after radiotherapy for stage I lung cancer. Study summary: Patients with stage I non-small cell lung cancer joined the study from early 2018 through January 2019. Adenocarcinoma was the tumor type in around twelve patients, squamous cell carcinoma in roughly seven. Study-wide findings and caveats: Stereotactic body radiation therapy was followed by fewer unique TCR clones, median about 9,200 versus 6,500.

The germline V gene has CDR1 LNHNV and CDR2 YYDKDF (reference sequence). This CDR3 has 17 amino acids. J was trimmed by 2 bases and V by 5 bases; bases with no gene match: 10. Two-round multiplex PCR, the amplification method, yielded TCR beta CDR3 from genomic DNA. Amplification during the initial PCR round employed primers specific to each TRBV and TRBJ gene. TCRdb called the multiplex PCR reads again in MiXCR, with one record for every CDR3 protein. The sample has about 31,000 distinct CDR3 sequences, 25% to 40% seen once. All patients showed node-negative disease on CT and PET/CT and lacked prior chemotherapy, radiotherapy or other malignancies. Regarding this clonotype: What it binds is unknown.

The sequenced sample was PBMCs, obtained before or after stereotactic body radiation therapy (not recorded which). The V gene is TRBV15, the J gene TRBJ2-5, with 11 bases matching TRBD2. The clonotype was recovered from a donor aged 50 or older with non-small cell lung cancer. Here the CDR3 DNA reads TGTGCCACCAGCTCCCATTTCGGGACTAGCGGACAAGAGACCCAGTACTTC. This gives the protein CATSSHFGTSGQETQYF.